A single sample is the source of the 13 T cell receptor beta chains below, sequenced in a study of shared clonotypes between healthy human individuals. Only in-frame clones appear in the TCRdb table, and some are missing; sequencing was by immunoSEQ multiplex PCR. The sample has approximately 700,000 clones; about three quarters are singletons. Sequencing was carried out using memory CD4+ T cells sorted from blood. Subset described: CD45RA-negative fraction. The receptors come from a woman between 25 and 40 years old in good health.

This rearrangement joins TRBV7-9 to TRBJ1-4, with D perhaps TRBD1 (6 bases). The germline CDR1 and CDR2 sequences are SEHNR and FQNEAQ (reference sequence). This CDR3 region has 15 residues. Trimming took 5 bases from V and 8 from J, leaving 18 bases between them. The DNA for the CDR3 is TGTGCCAGCAGCCAAGGACAGTTAGTTCTCGAAAAACTGTTTTTT. It codes for CASSQGQLVLEKLFF.

The table lists this clone with a count of one. V gene TRBV9 combines with J gene TRBJ2-2; 9 bases fit TRBD1. V trimming: 2 bases; J trimming: 4 bases; junction bases outside the gene matches: 3. Germline CDR1 reads SGDLS; CDR2 reads YYNGEE. There are 15 residues in the CDR3. In DNA, the CDR3 is TGTGCCAGCAGCGTGACAGGGGGGACCACCGGGGAGCTGTTTTTT. Its translation is CASSVTGGTTGELFF.

The V and J genes are TRBV28 and TRBJ2-3; either TRBD1 or TRBD2 may fit D (5 bases each). Germline V gives CDR1 MDHEN, CDR2 SYDVKM. The CDR3 spans 17 residues. The germline V and J ends were trimmed by 2 bases and 2 bases, with 17 bases remaining between them. This CDR3 reads CASSLGVTGLLTDTQYF. CDR3 in DNA: TGTGCCAGCAGTTTAGGGGTTACGGGGCTCCTCACAGATACGCAGTATTTT.

The J gene is TRBJ1-4, the V gene TRBV5-1, with D possibly being TRBD1 (6 bases). Trimming left V 4 bases short and J 12 bases short, with 13 bases between. The CDR3 loop spans 12 amino acids. Germline assignment: CDR1 SGHRS and CDR2 YFSETQ. The chain's CDR3 is CASSATGRELFF. CDR3 nucleotides: TGCGCCAGCAGCGCGACAGGTAGAGAACTGTTTTTT.

CDR3 nucleotide sequence: TGCGCCAGCAGCCAAGATCGGGGGGGTGGTTTCGAGCAGTACTTC. Residues: CASSQDRGGGFEQYF. This sequence joins TRBV4-1 and TRBJ2-7, with 8 nucleotides matching TRBD2. The ends lost 0 bases at V and 6 bases at J; junction bases unmatched: 7. This CDR3 comprises 15 residues. The germline V gene has CDR1 MGHRA and CDR2 YSYEKL.

The chain combines TRBV5-1 with TRBJ2-7; 7 nucleotides match TRBD2. The trim removed 5 bases at V and 6 bases at J, leaving 11 bases unmatched. Germline CDR1 and CDR2: SGHRS and YFSETQ. The CDR3 is 14 amino acids. CDR3 loop: CASSRDYLESEQYF. The CDR3 DNA sequence: TGCGCCAGCAGTCGGGACTACCTCGAGAGCGAGCAGTACTTC.

The chain uses TRBV19 and TRBJ1-2, with 9 bases fitting TRBD1. Looked up from germline, CDR1 is LNHDA and CDR2 is SQIVND (reference sequence). The CDR3 loop spans 16 amino acids. J was trimmed by 4 bases and V by 5 bases; bases with no gene match: 11. The chain's CDR3 is CASSSEQGAEGYGYTF. DNA for the CDR3: TGTGCCAGTAGTTCTGAACAGGGGGCCGAAGGCTATGGCTACACCTTC.

This clone came up a few times. The chain recombines TRBV28 with TRBJ1-1; D call uncertain. Germline V gives CDR1 MDHEN, CDR2 SYDVKM. The CDR3 totals 12 residues. Trimming cost V 6 bases and J 2 bases, with 7 bases left between them. The CDR3 loop reads CASRITNTEAFF. DNA of the CDR3: TGTGCCAGCAGGATCACAAACACTGAAGCTTTCTTT.

This clone occurred a few times. V is TRBV28 and J is TRBJ2-3; 8 nucleotides align to TRBD2. The germline gives CDR1 MDHEN, CDR2 SYDVKM. The CDR3 consists of 20 residues. Trimming removed 4 bases from V and 1 base from J; junction bases left unmatched: 19. The CDR3 region is CASSSNLGAGGGEGTDTQYF. The CDR3 DNA sequence: TGTGCCAGCAGTTCCAACCTGGGTGCGGGAGGCGGTGAGGGCACAGATACGCAGTATTTT.

V is TRBV29-1 and J is TRBJ2-7, with TRBD1 matching 9 bases. The ends lost 6 bases at V and 5 bases at J; junction bases unmatched: 5. Germline CDR1 reads SQVTM; CDR2 reads ANQGSEA. The CDR3 runs 12 residues. The CDR3 spells CSVRQGGNEQYF. The DNA of the CDR3 is TGCAGCGTCCGACAGGGGGGCAACGAGCAGTACTTC.

The gene calls are TRBV27 and TRBJ2-7, with 10 bases that match TRBD1. The germline gives CDR1 MNHEY, CDR2 SMNVEV (reference sequence). There are 14 residues in the CDR3. Trimming took 6 bases from V and 2 from J; bases not matched to a gene: 4. This chain's CDR3 is CASRTTGGAYEQYF. The CDR3 DNA reads as TGTGCCAGCAGGACGACAGGGGGCGCCTACGAGCAGTACTTC.

The chain uses TRBV5-1 and TRBJ1-4, with a possible D match to TRBD1 (6 bases). The V and J ends lost 0 bases and 5 bases respectively, with 11 bases between them. The CDR3 consists of 15 residues. The germline V gene has CDR1 SGHRS and CDR2 YFSETQ. The CDR3 region is CASSLEGTPNEKLFF. The CDR3 DNA sequence: TGCGCCAGCAGCTTGGAAGGGACACCGAATGAAAAACTGTTTTTT.

This clone has a handful of counts. The rearrangement joins TRBV25-1 to TRBJ2-5, with D tentatively TRBD2 (6 bases). This CDR3 has 15 residues. V was shortened by 4 bases and J by 0 bases, with 12 bases between the two germline ends. Germline CDR1 reads MGHDK; CDR2 reads SYGVNS. This CDR3 is CASSAGSGYQETQYF. As DNA, the CDR3 is TGTGCCAGCAGTGCAGGTAGCGGCTACCAAGAGACCCAGTACTTC.